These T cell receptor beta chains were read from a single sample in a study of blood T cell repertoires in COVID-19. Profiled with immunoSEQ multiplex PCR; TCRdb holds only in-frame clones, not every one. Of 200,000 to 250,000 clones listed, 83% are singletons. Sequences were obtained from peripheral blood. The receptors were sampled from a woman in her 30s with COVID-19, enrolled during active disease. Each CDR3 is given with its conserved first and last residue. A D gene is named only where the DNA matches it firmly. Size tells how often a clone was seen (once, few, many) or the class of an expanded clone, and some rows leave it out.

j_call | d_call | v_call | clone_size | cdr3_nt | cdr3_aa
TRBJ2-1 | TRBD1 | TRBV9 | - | TGTGCCAGCAGCGACCAGGCGGGACAGGGGACTGAGCAGTTCTTC | CASSDQAGQGTEQFF
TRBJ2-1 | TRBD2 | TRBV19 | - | TGTGCCAGTAGTATTTGGACTAGCGGATACAATGAGCAGTTCTTC | CASSIWTSGYNEQFF
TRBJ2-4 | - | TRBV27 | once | TGTGCCAGCAGCCCACCGGGTAGCGCGCAAAACATTCAGTACTTC | CASSPPGSAQNIQYF
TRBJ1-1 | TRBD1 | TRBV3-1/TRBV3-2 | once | TGTGCCACCGCGGGACAGGGAGGAATATCCACTGAAGCTTTCTTT | CATAGQGGISTEAFF
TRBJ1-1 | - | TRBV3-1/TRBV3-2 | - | TGTGCCAGCAGCCGTACTACCGATAACACTGAAGCTTTCTTT | CASSRTTDNTEAFF
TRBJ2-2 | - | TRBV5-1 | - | TGCGCCAGCAGCTTGGCTGTCACCGGGGAGCTGTTTTTT | CASSLAVTGELFF
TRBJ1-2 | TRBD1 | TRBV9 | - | TGTGCCAGCAGCATCGGACAGGGAGCCCACTATGGCTACACCTTC | CASSIGQGAHYGYTF
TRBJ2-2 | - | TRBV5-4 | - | TGTGCCAGCAGCTTGGAACAGATCACCGGGGAGCTGTTTTTT | CASSLEQITGELFF
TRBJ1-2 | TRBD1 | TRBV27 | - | TGTGCCAGCAGTTCCCACCGGGACAGGGGGGGCTATGGCTACACCTTC | CASSSHRDRGGYGYTF
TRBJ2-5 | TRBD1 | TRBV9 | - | TGTGCCAGCAGCGCAGACAGGGGGCAGGGAGAGACCCAGTACTTC | CASSADRGQGETQYF
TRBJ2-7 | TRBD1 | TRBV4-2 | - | TGTGCCAGCAGCCCTTGGAGGAGGACAGGGGGCGACGAGCAGTACTTC | CASSPWRRTGGDEQYF
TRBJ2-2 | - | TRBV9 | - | TGTGCCAGCAGCGAGGGGATAAGTACCGGGGAGCTGTTTTTT | CASSEGISTGELFF
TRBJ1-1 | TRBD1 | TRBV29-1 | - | TGCAGCGTTACTACAGGGGCGAGGGGTATAAACACTGAAGCTTTCTTT | CSVTTGARGINTEAFF
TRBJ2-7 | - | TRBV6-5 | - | TGTGCCAGCAGTTACTCTAGTGGACAGAGGACCTACGAGCAGTACTTC | CASSYSSGQRTYEQYF